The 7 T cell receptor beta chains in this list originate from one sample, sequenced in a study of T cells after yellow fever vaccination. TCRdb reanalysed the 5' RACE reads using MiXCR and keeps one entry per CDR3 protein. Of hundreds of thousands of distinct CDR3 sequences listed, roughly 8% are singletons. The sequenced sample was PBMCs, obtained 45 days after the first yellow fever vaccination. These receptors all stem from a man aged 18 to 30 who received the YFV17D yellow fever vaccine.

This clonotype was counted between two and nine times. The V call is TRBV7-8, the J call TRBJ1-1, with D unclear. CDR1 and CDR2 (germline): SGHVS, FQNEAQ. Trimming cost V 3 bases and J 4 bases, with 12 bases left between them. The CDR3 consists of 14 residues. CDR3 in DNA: TGTGCCAGCAGCTTTAGGGCAATCGGCACTGAAGCTTTCTTT. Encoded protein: CASSFRAIGTEAFF.

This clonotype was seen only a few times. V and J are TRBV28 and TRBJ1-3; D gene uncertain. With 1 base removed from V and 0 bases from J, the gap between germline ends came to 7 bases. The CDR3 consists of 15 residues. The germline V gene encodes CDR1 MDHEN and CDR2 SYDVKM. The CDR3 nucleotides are TGTGCCAGCAGTTTATCTCGCGACTCTGGAAACACCATATATTTT. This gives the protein CASSLSRDSGNTIYF.

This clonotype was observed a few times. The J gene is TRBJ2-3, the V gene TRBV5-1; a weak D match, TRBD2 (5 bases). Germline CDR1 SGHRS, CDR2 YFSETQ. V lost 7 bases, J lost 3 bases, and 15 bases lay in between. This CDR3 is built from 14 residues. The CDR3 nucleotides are TGCGCCAGCGCCCCTCGGGGTTCAACAGATACGCAGTATTTT. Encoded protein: CASAPRGSTDTQYF.

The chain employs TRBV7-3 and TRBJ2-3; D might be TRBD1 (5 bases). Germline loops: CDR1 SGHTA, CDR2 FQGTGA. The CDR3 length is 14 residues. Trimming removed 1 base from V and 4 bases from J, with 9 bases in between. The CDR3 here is CASSLRTPSDTQYF. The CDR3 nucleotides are TGTGCCAGCAGCTTAAGGACACCATCAGATACGCAGTATTTT.

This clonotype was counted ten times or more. The CDR3 nucleotides are TGTGCCAGCAGCCAAGATGACGGGGCGAGCACAGATACGCAGTATTTT. Its protein is CASSQDDGASTDTQYF. The V call is TRBV4-2, the J call TRBJ2-3, with D possibly being TRBD1 or TRBD2 (5 bases each). The CDR3 consists of 16 residues. Germline loops: CDR1 LGHNA, CDR2 YNFKEQ. V shed 0 bases and J shed 0 bases, with 10 bases lying between them.

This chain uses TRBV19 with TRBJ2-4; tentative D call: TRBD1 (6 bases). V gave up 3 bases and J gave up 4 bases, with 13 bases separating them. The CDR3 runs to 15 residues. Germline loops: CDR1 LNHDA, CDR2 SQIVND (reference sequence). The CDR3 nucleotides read TGTGCCAGTAGTATGCCCAGGCAGGGGAAAAACATTCAGTACTTC. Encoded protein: CASSMPRQGKNIQYF.

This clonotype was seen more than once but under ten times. The CDR3 DNA follows: TGCAGTGGTATAAGACTCAATGAAAAACTGTTTTTT. Translation gives CSGIRLNEKLFF. The J gene is TRBJ1-4, the V gene TRBV20-1, with D unresolved. Trimming removed 7 bases at V and 5 bases at J, with 11 bases between. There are 12 residues in the CDR3. Germline V lookup: CDR1 DFQATT, CDR2 SNEGSKA (reference sequence).